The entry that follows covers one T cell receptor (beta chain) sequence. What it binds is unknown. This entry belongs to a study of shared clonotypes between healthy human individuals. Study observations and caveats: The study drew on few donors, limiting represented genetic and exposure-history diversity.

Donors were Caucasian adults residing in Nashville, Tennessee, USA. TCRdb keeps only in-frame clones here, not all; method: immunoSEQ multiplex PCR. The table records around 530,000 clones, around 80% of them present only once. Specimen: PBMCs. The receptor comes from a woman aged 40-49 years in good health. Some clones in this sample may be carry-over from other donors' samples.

CDR3 DNA: TGTGCCACCAATAGGGGGGGTGGTACTGAAGCTTTCTTT. This gives the protein CATNRGGGTEAFF. The V call is TRBV6-5, the J call TRBJ1-1, with D possibly matching TRBD1 (6 bases). Germline V gives CDR1 MNHEY, CDR2 SVGAGI. Trimming stripped 10 bases from V and 5 bases from J, with 17 bases between. This CDR3 is 13 amino acids long.